The source of this T cell receptor beta chain is a study of OX40 agonist ivuxolimab in advanced cancers. Study-level results: Researchers did not determine the expanded peripheral T cells' antigen specificity. Some nonresponders likewise displayed low normalized T-cell clonal expansion. Relative to CD4+, CD8+ T cells held more expanded clones on average.

Assay: immunoSEQ multiplex PCR; the TCRdb copy retains only in-frame clones and omits some. Of about 68,000 clones in the sample, about 79% were seen once. Of note for this clone: Its antigen is not identified.

Sequenced here: CD4+ or CD8+ T cells sorted from blood, sampled in a trial of the OX40 agonist ivuxolimab. The origin of this receptor is an adult with an advanced solid tumor such as melanoma, head and neck, liver or kidney cancer.

The CDR3 bases are TGTGCCAGCAGTTTCCTCAATCAGCCCCAGCATTTT. Protein sequence: CASSFLNQPQHF. The rearrangement uses TRBV27 and TRBJ1-5; unclear D gene. The CDR3 length is 12 residues. Germline V CDR1 and CDR2: MNHEY, SMNVEV (reference sequence). The V gene lost 3 bases and the J gene lost 3 bases, with 3 bases spanning the gap.